The entry below gives a single T cell receptor beta chain sequence along with its context. Its antigen is currently unknown. Healthy controls were blood donor buffy coats. The data were taken from a study of STAT5B mutations in CD4+ large granular lymphocyte leukemia. About the study: Healthy donors showed HLA-associated enrichment of the CDR3 'QG' motif.

Study-wide results and caveats: No patients shared main leukemic clonotypes, though 20% to 25% appeared at low frequency elsewhere.

Sequencing was performed with immunoSEQ multiplex PCR; in TCRdb, only in-frame clones are kept and a portion is missing. The sample shows around 33,000 clones, 88% of them seen only once. The sample consisted of CD4+ T cells from blood buffy coats. The clonotype was recovered from a human donor in good health.

In DNA form, the CDR3 reads TGCGCCAGCAGGAACGGGGGACTAGCGGGCAACAATGAGCAGTTCTTC. Protein product: CASRNGGLAGNNEQFF. The V gene is TRBV5-1, the J gene TRBJ2-1; 12 bases are shared with TRBD2. Germline assignment: CDR1 SGHRS and CDR2 YFSETQ. The trim removed 5 bases at V and 5 bases at J, leaving 8 bases unmatched. This CDR3 spans 16 amino acids.